This entry features one T cell receptor beta chain sequence. As yet, its antigen is unknown. CDR3 length: 18 amino acids. Trimming took 3 bases from V and 1 from J; bases not matched to a gene: 12. Germline V lookup: CDR1 LGHNA, CDR2 YNFKEQ. This record belongs to a study of cytomegalovirus exposure and HLA in healthy donors. Study observations and caveats: Reports described diagnosis of cytomegalovirus status by the classifier as highly specific and sensitive.

Primers included in the PCR were 60 Vbeta and 13 Jbeta primers. Clones were sequenced by immunoSEQ multiplex PCR, and TCRdb holds only the in-frame ones, with some missing. This table holds about 77,000 clones, approximately 80% found once. V and J are TRBV4-2 and TRBJ1-1, with 9 bases identical to TRBD1. Sequenced sample: PBMCs. The receptor's source is a man aged 40-50 years in good health and CMV-seronegative. CDR3 sequence reads: CASSQLTNRGPGNTEAFF. CDR3 coding DNA: TGTGCCAGCAGCCAGCTCACTAACAGGGGGCCGGGGAACACTGAAGCTTTCTTT.